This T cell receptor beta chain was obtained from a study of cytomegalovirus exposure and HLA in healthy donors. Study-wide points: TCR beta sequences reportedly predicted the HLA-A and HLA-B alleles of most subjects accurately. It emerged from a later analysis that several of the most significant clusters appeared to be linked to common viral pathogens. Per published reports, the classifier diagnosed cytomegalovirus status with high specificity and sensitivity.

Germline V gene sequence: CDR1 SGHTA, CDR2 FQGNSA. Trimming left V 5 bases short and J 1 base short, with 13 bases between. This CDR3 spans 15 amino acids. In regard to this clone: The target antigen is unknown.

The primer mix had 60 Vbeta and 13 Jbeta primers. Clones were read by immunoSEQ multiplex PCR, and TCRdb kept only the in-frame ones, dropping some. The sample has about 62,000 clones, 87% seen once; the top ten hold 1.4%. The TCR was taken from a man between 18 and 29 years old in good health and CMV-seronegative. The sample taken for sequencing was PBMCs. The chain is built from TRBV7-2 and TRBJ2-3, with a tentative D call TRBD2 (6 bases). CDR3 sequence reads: CASSQPGAGTDTQYF. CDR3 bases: TGTGCCAGCAGCCAACCGGGAGCGGGCACAGATACGCAGTATTTT. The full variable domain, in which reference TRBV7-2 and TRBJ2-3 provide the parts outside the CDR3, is GAGVSQSPSNKVTEKGKDVELRCDPISGHTALYWYRQSLGQGLEFLIYFQGNSAPDKSGLPSDRFSAERTGGSVSTLTIQRTQQEDSAVYLCASSQPGAGTDTQYFGPGTRLTVL.